These 5 T cell receptor beta chains originate from one sample sequenced in a study of blood T cell repertoires in COVID-19. Sequencing used immunoSEQ multiplex PCR; TCRdb keeps in-frame clones, though not all of them. Of about 270,000 clones in the sample, more than 90% were seen once. Input material: peripheral blood. Receptor source: a person under 30 with COVID-19, enrolled during active disease.

This rearrangement joins TRBV5-4 to TRBJ1-3; 9 bases fit TRBD1. V was clipped by 3 bases and J by 3 bases; unmatched bases: 7. The CDR3 totals 16 residues. Germline V gene data show CDR1 as SGHNT and CDR2 as YYREEE (reference sequence). The CDR3 DNA reads as TGTGCCAGCAGCTCCGGACAGGGGTTAAGTGGAAACACCATATATTTT. Translated: CASSSGQGLSGNTIYF.

The sample holds a few counts of this clone. This chain uses TRBV6-2 or TRBV6-3 with TRBJ2-1; TRBD2 aligns across 9 bases. The CDR3 contains 15 residues. Per the germline V gene, CDR1 is MNHEY and CDR2 is SVGEGT. V trimming: 5 bases; J trimming: 4 bases; junction bases outside the gene matches: 6. CDR3 sequence (DNA): TGTGCCAGCAGTGGAAGCGGGAGGTTGTACAATGAGCAGTTCTTC. Its translation is CASSGSGRLYNEQFF.

The CDR3: CASSPLGADYGYTF. CDR3 nucleotide sequence: TGTGCCAGCAGCCCCCTAGGCGCAGACTATGGCTACACCTTC. The chain combines TRBV11-2 with TRBJ1-2; D not certain. Germline V gene sequence: CDR1 SGHAT, CDR2 FQNNGV. There are 14 residues in the CDR3. V was shortened by 5 bases and J by 3 bases, with 13 bases between the two germline ends.

DNA for the CDR3: TGTGCCAGCAGCTTAACTGACAGGCTCGAAGCTTTCTTT. It encodes CASSLTDRLEAFF. The V and J genes are TRBV5-5 and TRBJ1-1, with D possibly matching TRBD1 (6 bases). Trimming left V 2 bases short and J 8 bases short, with 13 bases between. Looked up from germline, CDR1 is SGHKS and CDR2 is YYEKEE (reference sequence). The CDR3 has 13 residues.

This chain uses TRBV10-3 with TRBJ1-2; D is uncertain. Germline CDR1 ENHRY, CDR2 SYGVKD. This CDR3 region has 13 residues. V was pared by 0 bases and J by 5 bases, with 7 bases between. CDR3: CAISESQTYGYTF. The DNA of the CDR3 is TGTGCCATCAGTGAGTCCCAGACTTATGGCTACACCTTC.